The 24 T cell receptor beta chains below were found in one sample sequenced in a study of OX40 agonist ivuxolimab in advanced cancers. Repertoires were generated with immunoSEQ multiplex PCR, while TCRdb's copy carries only in-frame clones and drops some. The sample consists of 85,000 to 100,000 clones, roughly 89% of them appearing once. The sample was CD4+ or CD8+ T cells sorted from blood, taken in a trial of the OX40 agonist ivuxolimab. The origin of the receptors is an adult with an advanced solid tumor such as melanoma, head and neck, liver or kidney cancer.

The genes are TRBV2 and TRBJ2-7; the D gene is possibly TRBD1 (5 bases). The CDR3 has 16 residues. Trimming removed 1 base at V and 6 bases at J, with 19 bases between. The germline V gene encodes CDR1 SNHLY and CDR2 FYNNEI. CDR3 nucleotide sequence: TGTGCCAGCAGTGAAGACCGAGGTGGCAGGGTCTCCGAGCAGTACTTC. It yields the protein CASSEDRGGRVSEQYF.

The chain combines TRBV19 with TRBJ2-7; D possibly corresponds to TRBD2 (5 bases). The CDR3 extends over 14 amino acids. V lost 5 bases to trimming and J lost 6 bases, with 17 bases between them. The germline V gene encodes CDR1 LNHDA and CDR2 SQIVND (reference sequence). CDR3 protein: CASSGVGVGLEQYF. The CDR3 region has the DNA TGTGCCAGTAGTGGGGTGGGCGTTGGACTCGAGCAGTACTTC.

This sequence joins TRBV30 and TRBJ2-7, with 8 nucleotides matching TRBD1. CDR1 is GTSNPN and CDR2 is SVGIG in the germline V gene (reference sequence). V was pared by 4 bases and J by 6 bases, with 2 bases of the junction left unmatched. CDR3 length: 11 residues. DNA of the CDR3: TGTGCCTGGAACACAGGGGGCGAGCAGTACTTC. Protein: CAWNTGGEQYF.

The V and J genes are TRBV27 and TRBJ1-1, with D unclear. The CDR3 loop spans 13 amino acids. Germline V CDR1 and CDR2: MNHEY, SMNVEV (reference sequence). V lost 2 bases to trimming and J lost 1 base, with 5 bases between them. The CDR3 loop is CASSLGRNTEAFF. CDR3 DNA sequence: TGTGCCAGCAGTTTAGGCAGGAACACTGAAGCTTTCTTT.

This clone was seen once. V and J are TRBV11-1 and TRBJ1-4, with a possible D match to TRBD1 (5 bases). The CDR3 is 14 amino acids. V was trimmed by 5 bases and J by 6 bases, leaving 13 bases between them. The V gene's germline CDR1 is SGHAT and CDR2 FQDESV (reference sequence). The CDR3 loop reads CASSTDRTHEKLFF. The CDR3 region has the DNA TGTGCCAGCAGCACTGACAGAACCCATGAAAAACTGTTTTTT.

CDR3 nucleotides: TGTGCCAGCAGCTCCGCATCCCACGGGTTAGCTTTCTTT. Encoded protein: CASSSASHGLAFF. The rearrangement uses TRBV7-8 and TRBJ1-1; D remains ambiguous. Per the germline V gene, CDR1 is SGHVS and CDR2 is FQNEAQ. The CDR3 has 13 amino acids. With 4 bases removed from V and 10 bases from J, the gap between germline ends came to 16 bases.

The chain couples TRBV2 to TRBJ1-6; D perhaps matches TRBD1 (5 bases). Germline loops: CDR1 SNHLY, CDR2 FYNNEI. The CDR3 is 16 residues long. The V end lost 4 bases, the J end lost 5 bases, and 15 bases lay between the germline ends. Here the CDR3 reads CASSASPGENNSPLHF. CDR3 nucleotide sequence: TGTGCCAGCAGTGCTTCTCCGGGGGAAAATAATTCACCCCTCCACTTT.

The rearrangement links TRBV19 to TRBJ1-2, with D possibly being TRBD1 (6 bases). Germline V CDR1 and CDR2: LNHDA, SQIVND (reference sequence). The CDR3 extends over 15 amino acids. Trimming took off 7 bases at V and 4 bases at J, with 19 bases between the two ends. The CDR3 nucleotides read TGTGCCAGTACCCCGGCGGGGGCCCTTTCCTATGGCTACACCTTC. It is translated as CASTPAGALSYGYTF.

This chain uses TRBV4-1 with TRBJ1-4; 10 nucleotides align to TRBD1. The V gene end was trimmed by 1 base and the J gene end by 4 bases; junction bases not matched to a gene: 6. The CDR3 has 17 residues. Germline V CDR1 and CDR2: MGHRA, YSYEKL. CDR3 in amino acids: CASSQVGTGANNEKLFF. The CDR3 DNA follows: TGCGCCAGCAGCCAAGTGGGGACAGGGGCCAATAATGAAAAACTGTTTTTT.

The chain links TRBV7-2 to TRBJ2-2; the match to TRBD2 covers 11 bases. CDR3 length: 18 residues. The germline gives CDR1 SGHTA, CDR2 FQGNSA. The J segment lost 1 base and the V segment lost 4 bases, leaving 8 bases of the junction unmatched. In DNA form, the CDR3 reads TGTGCCAGCAGCTCGCCGCTAGCGGGGGGCCAGAACACCGGGGAGCTGTTTTTT. The encoded protein is CASSSPLAGGQNTGELFF.

The chain carries TRBV28 and TRBJ2-7, with 8 positions matching TRBD1. This CDR3 spans 14 amino acids. Trimming cost V 5 bases and J 3 bases; bases outside gene matches: 6. Germline V CDR1 and CDR2: MDHEN, SYDVKM. CDR3 nucleotide sequence: TGTGCCAGCAGTGTACAGGGGGTTATCTACGAGCAGTACTTC. It specifies CASSVQGVIYEQYF.

CDR3 residues: CASSSLRSNQPQHF. The CDR3 nucleotides are TGTGCCAGCAGCTCCCTCAGGAGTAATCAGCCCCAGCATTTT. This rearrangement joins TRBV6-6 to TRBJ1-5; D not resolved. CDR1 and CDR2 from the germline V gene are MNHNY and SVGAGI (reference sequence). Trimming removed 6 bases at V and 4 bases at J, with 13 bases between. The CDR3 has 14 amino acids.

CDR3 DNA: TGTGCCAGCAGCTTCCAAGGGACCCCGAATACGCAGTATTTT. Its translation is CASSFQGTPNTQYF. The chain uses TRBV11-3 and TRBJ2-3; D is tentatively TRBD1 or TRBD2 (5 bases each). Germline lookup yields CDR1 SGHNT and CDR2 YENEEA. CDR3 length: 14 residues. V lost 3 bases and J 7 bases, leaving 14 bases between the germline ends.

This rearrangement joins TRBV29-1 to TRBJ2-7; tentatively, D is TRBD1 (6 bases). CDR3 length equals 13 residues. The germline CDR1 and CDR2 sequences are SQVTM and ANQGSEA. The V end lost 5 bases, the J end lost 0 bases, and 11 bases lay between the germline ends. CDR3 sequence reads: CSVRQGSSYEQYF. The CDR3 DNA reads as TGCAGCGTTCGTCAGGGGTCCTCCTACGAGCAGTACTTC.

The chain combines TRBV5-4 with TRBJ1-6, with 7 bases aligning to TRBD1. This CDR3 is built from 15 residues. V lost 2 bases, J lost 9 bases, and 8 bases stayed unmatched. The germline gives CDR1 SGHNT, CDR2 YYREEE (reference sequence). The CDR3 sequence is CASSLVGQGGSPLHF. The CDR3 DNA is TGTGCCAGCAGCTTAGTGGGGCAGGGGGGTTCACCCCTCCACTTT. The full variable domain, its missing parts supplied by reference TRBV5-4 and TRBJ1-6, is ETGVTQSPTHLIKTRGQQVTLRCSSQSGHNTVSWYQQALGQGPQFIFQYYREEENGRGNFPPRFSGLQFPNYSSELNVNALELDDSALYLCASSLVGQGGSPLHFGNGTRLTVT.

The genes are TRBV10-2 and TRBJ2-3; 10 bases map to TRBD2. The length of the CDR3 is 15 residues. Trimming took 5 bases from V and 1 from J; bases not matched to a gene: 3. Per the germline V gene, CDR1 is WSHSY and CDR2 is SAAADI. The CDR3 DNA follows: TGCGCCAGCAGTCGGACTAGCGGTGGCACAGATACGCAGTATTTT. It is translated as CASSRTSGGTDTQYF.

The J gene is TRBJ1-6, the V gene TRBV6-6; possibly TRBD1 for D (5 bases). The CDR3 consists of 15 residues. The ends were cut back, 5 bases at V and 9 bases at J, with 17 bases in the middle. Per the germline V gene, CDR1 is MNHNY and CDR2 is SVGAGI (reference sequence). CDR3 protein: CASSRIGEMGSPLHF. As DNA, the CDR3 is TGTGCCAGCAGTAGGATAGGGGAGATGGGTTCACCCCTCCACTTT.

CDR3 in amino acids: CASSPHQGANVLTF. The CDR3 DNA reads as TGTGCCAGCAGCCCCCATCAGGGGGCCAACGTCCTGACTTTC. This chain joins TRBV7-2 and TRBJ2-6; no definite D call. The CDR3 totals 14 residues. V was shortened by 5 bases and J by 4 bases, with 9 bases between the two germline ends. From germline, CDR1 is SGHTA and CDR2 FQGNSA. The variable domain in full, with the rest retrieved from reference TRBV7-2 and TRBJ2-6, is GAGVSQSPSNKVTEKGKDVELRCDPISGHTALYWYRQSLGQGLEFLIYFQGNSAPDKSGLPSDRFSAERTGGSVSTLTIQRTQQEDSAVYLCASSPHQGANVLTFGAGSRLTVL.

V is TRBV19 and J is TRBJ2-5; either TRBD1 or TRBD2 may fit D (7 bases each). CDR1 and CDR2 from the germline V gene are LNHDA and SQIVND (reference sequence). Trimming removed 9 bases from V and 4 bases from J, with 15 bases in between. The length of the CDR3 is 13 residues. CDR3 sequence reads: CASSRGEGETQYF. In nucleotides, the CDR3 is TGTGCCAGCTCCAGGGGGGAGGGAGAGACCCAGTACTTC.

V is TRBV18 and J is TRBJ1-1, with unresolved D. The CDR3 runs 12 residues. Germline V CDR1 and CDR2: KGHSH, LQKENI. V was trimmed by 8 bases and J by 1 base, leaving 8 bases between them. The DNA for the CDR3 is TGTGCCAGCGTCCTAGGGAACACTGAAGCTTTCTTT. It codes for CASVLGNTEAFF.

The chain joins TRBV10-3 to TRBJ2-2; D gene uncertain. Germline-derived CDR1 and CDR2 are ENHRY and SYGVKD. V lost 3 bases to trimming and J lost 5 bases, with 7 bases between them. The CDR3 contains 13 residues. CDR3 DNA: TGTGCCATCAGTGACCTAATGACCGGGGAGCTGTTTTTT. Its translation is CAISDLMTGELFF.

V usage is TRBV29-1 and J usage is TRBJ1-2; 7 bases match TRBD1. CDR1 and CDR2 from the germline V gene are SQVTM and ANQGSEA. Germline trimming cut 3 bases from V and 2 bases from J; bases unmatched to any gene: 6. The length of the CDR3 is 14 residues. This chain's CDR3 is CSVEGTAANYGYTF. CDR3 sequence (DNA): TGCAGCGTTGAGGGGACAGCGGCAAACTATGGCTACACCTTC.

J is TRBJ1-5 and V is TRBV28; D is uncertain. The CDR3 is 14 amino acids. Germline CDR1 MDHEN, CDR2 SYDVKM. Deletions cut 2 bases from V and 9 bases from J, with 14 bases between. CDR3 sequence: CASSLPLGPRPQHF. CDR3 DNA: TGTGCCAGCAGTTTACCTTTAGGACCCCGGCCCCAGCATTTT.

The rearrangement uses TRBV7-2 and TRBJ2-1, with D uncertain. The germline V and J ends were trimmed by 1 base and 4 bases, with 5 bases remaining between them. CDR1 SGHTA and CDR2 FQGNSA come from the germline V gene. This CDR3 is 13 amino acids long. CDR3 bases: TGTGCCAGCAGCTTAGACTTTTACAATGAGCAGTTCTTC. Residues: CASSLDFYNEQFF.